What follows are 30 T cell receptor beta chains derived from one specimen sequenced in a study of cytomegalovirus exposure and HLA in healthy donors. The data were produced by immunoSEQ multiplex PCR, yet TCRdb's version contains in-frame clones alone and is incomplete. The sample lists roughly 120,000 clones, more than 75% occurring once. Sequenced sample: PBMCs. These receptors came from a man between 18 and 35 years old in good health and CMV-seronegative.

Points on this clone: This same CDR3 is encoded by further DNA sequences in the sample. The chain carries TRBV30 and TRBJ2-3; D is ambiguous. The CDR3 length is 13 residues. The germline V and J ends were trimmed by 2 bases and 0 bases, with 6 bases remaining between them. Germline CDR1 reads GTSNPN; CDR2 reads SVGIG (reference sequence). The CDR3 sequence: CAWSQASTDTQYF. For the CDR3, the DNA is TGTGCCTGGAGTCAGGCAAGCACAGATACGCAGTATTTT.

This clone was observed a single time. The V gene is TRBV19, the J gene TRBJ1-2; the D gene is possibly TRBD1 (6 bases). V lost 9 bases to trimming and J lost 0 bases, with 17 bases between them. From germline, CDR1 is LNHDA and CDR2 SQIVND (reference sequence). CDR3 length: 15 residues. For the CDR3, the DNA is TGTGCCAGCCAACCCGACAGGCCCTCTAACTATGGCTACACCTTC. Amino acid sequence: CASQPDRPSNYGYTF.

V is TRBV27 and J is TRBJ2-3; TRBD2 aligns across 8 bases. V trimming: 5 bases; J trimming: 1 base; junction bases outside the gene matches: 5. This CDR3 contains 15 residues. Germline CDR1 MNHEY, CDR2 SMNVEV (reference sequence). The CDR3 is CASSLTSAGTDTQYF. CDR3 in DNA: TGTGCCAGCAGTCTGACTAGCGCAGGCACAGATACGCAGTATTTT.

In its sample, this clone was seen once. The chain couples TRBV2 to TRBJ2-1; D possibly corresponds to TRBD2 (5 bases). With 4 bases removed from V and 6 bases from J, the gap between germline ends came to 13 bases. This CDR3 has 14 residues. Germline CDR1 reads SNHLY; CDR2 reads FYNNEI. The CDR3 loop reads CASSAAFRGNEQFF. DNA for the CDR3: TGTGCCAGCAGTGCGGCCTTTCGGGGCAATGAGCAGTTCTTC. Variable domain in full (rest from reference TRBV2 and TRBJ2-1): EPEVTQTPSHQVTQMGQEVILRCVPISNHLYFYWYRQILGQKVEFLVSFYNNEISEKSEIFDDQFSVERPDGSNFTLKIRSTKLEDSAMYFCASSAAFRGNEQFFGPGTRLTVL.

The rearrangement uses TRBV4-1 and TRBJ2-3; TRBD2 might be the D (6 bases). This CDR3 has 17 amino acids. Deletions cut 0 bases from V and 5 bases from J, with 18 bases between. CDR1 MGHRA and CDR2 YSYEKL come from the germline V gene. The CDR3 sequence: CASSQDTQRAGEDTQYF. The CDR3 DNA is TGCGCCAGCAGCCAAGATACCCAGCGGGCCGGGGAAGATACGCAGTATTTT.

The chain joins TRBV30 to TRBJ2-2; no definite D call. The length of the CDR3 is 14 residues. Germline CDR1 and CDR2: GTSNPN and SVGIG (reference sequence). The V and J ends lost 0 bases and 3 bases respectively, with 8 bases between them. Here the CDR3 reads CAWSVSPDTGELFF. The CDR3, as DNA: TGTGCCTGGAGTGTATCCCCCGACACCGGGGAGCTGTTTTTT.

The rearrangement links TRBV2 to TRBJ1-1, with 7 positions matching TRBD1. Germline-derived CDR1 and CDR2 are SNHLY and FYNNEI. The V segment lost 6 bases and the J segment 0 bases; nucleotides outside the gene matches: 4. CDR3 length: 14 residues. The DNA of the CDR3 is TGTGCCAGCAGCGGGACAGAGGTGAACACTGAAGCTTTCTTT. Its protein product is CASSGTEVNTEAFF.

This chain uses TRBV5-1 with TRBJ2-2, with 14 bases lining up with TRBD2. Germline CDR1 SGHRS, CDR2 YFSETQ. The CDR3 spans 16 residues. After removal of 7 bases from V and 4 bases from J, the junction contained 6 bases not matched to a gene. This CDR3 is CASQTSGGASTGELFF. The CDR3 nucleotides read TGCGCCAGCCAGACTAGCGGGGGGGCAAGCACCGGGGAGCTGTTTTTT.

The gene calls are TRBV2 and TRBJ2-5; D remains unclear. Trimming cost V 0 bases and J 1 base, with 6 bases left between them. CDR3 size: 14 residues. Germline-derived CDR1 and CDR2 are SNHLY and FYNNEI. DNA for the CDR3: TGTGCCAGCAGTGAAGCAACAGCCCAAGAGACCCAGTACTTC. This codes for CASSEATAQETQYF.

V and J are TRBV30 and TRBJ2-1, with D perhaps TRBD1 (6 bases). This CDR3 has 16 residues. Germline V lookup: CDR1 GTSNPN, CDR2 SVGIG (reference sequence). V was trimmed by 7 bases and J by 2 bases, leaving 21 bases between them. The CDR3 reads CAYRPNRAKAYNEQFF. CDR3 nucleotides: TGTGCCTACCGACCGAACAGGGCCAAAGCCTACAATGAGCAGTTCTTC.

This clone was seen a handful of times. This chain links TRBV2 with TRBJ1-6; D may be TRBD1 (6 bases). The CDR3 spans 15 residues. Trimming cost V 9 bases and J 0 bases, with 12 bases left between them. Germline CDR1 and CDR2: SNHLY and FYNNEI. CDR3: CARRDTSSYNSPLHF. The DNA of the CDR3 is TGTGCCAGAAGGGACACCAGCTCCTATAATTCACCCCTCCACTTT.

This chain links TRBV7-9 with TRBJ2-3; the D is unclear. Germline V gives CDR1 SEHNR, CDR2 FQNEAQ (reference sequence). Trimming stripped 2 bases from V and 4 bases from J, with 4 bases between. This CDR3 contains 12 residues. The CDR3 DNA reads as TGTGCCAGCAGCTTAATCGCAGATACGCAGTATTTT. It encodes CASSLIADTQYF.

The chain combines TRBV6-1 with TRBJ2-5; 7 nucleotides align to TRBD1. Germline V gene sequence: CDR1 MNHNS, CDR2 SASEGT. The CDR3 has 13 amino acids. After removal of 8 bases from V and 4 bases from J, the junction contained 7 bases not matched to a gene. CDR3 in DNA: TGTGCCAGCCGTAGGGGGCTCGGAGAGACCCAGTACTTC. This translates into CASRRGLGETQYF.

This clone occurred a few times. V usage is TRBV5-6 and J usage is TRBJ1-3; 7 bases are shared with TRBD1. J lost 2 bases, V lost 0 bases, and 5 bases had no gene match. The CDR3 runs 16 residues. Germline CDR1 is SGHDT and CDR2 is YYEEEE. The CDR3 reads CASSLVTTGAGNTIYF. The CDR3 DNA reads as TGTGCCAGCAGCTTGGTCACCACAGGGGCTGGAAACACCATATATTTT. The whole variable domain, remainder taken from reference TRBV5-6 and TRBJ1-3, is DAGVTQSPTHLIKTRGQQVTLRCSPKSGHDTVSWYQQALGQGPQFIFQYYEEEERQRGNFPDRFSGHQFPNYSSELNVNALLLGDSALYLCASSLVTTGAGNTIYFGEGSWLTVV.

The chain couples TRBV6-1 to TRBJ2-1; TRBD1 aligns across 8 bases. V lost 5 bases and J lost 6; bases outside the gene matches: 3. CDR3 length: 13 amino acids. Germline loops: CDR1 MNHNS, CDR2 SASEGT. Here the CDR3 DNA reads TGTGCCAGCAGTCTGGGACAGGTCAATGAGCAGTTCTTC. Translation: CASSLGQVNEQFF.

The V gene is TRBV19, the J gene TRBJ2-7, with a possible D match to TRBD1 (7 bases). V shed 8 bases and J shed 2 bases, with 16 bases lying between them. CDR1 is LNHDA, CDR2 SQIVND, per germline (reference sequence). The CDR3 runs to 14 residues. The CDR3 sequence is CASGGAGGPYEQYF. The CDR3, as DNA: TGTGCCAGTGGAGGGGCAGGGGGTCCCTACGAGCAGTACTTC.

The chain combines TRBV5-1 with TRBJ2-7; 10 bases fit TRBD1. Germline CDR1 SGHRS, CDR2 YFSETQ. The J segment lost 7 bases and the V segment lost 0 bases, leaving 10 bases of the junction unmatched. The CDR3 length is 16 residues. The DNA for the CDR3 is TGCGCCAGCAGCTTGGAATGGGGGACAGGGGCTTGGGAGCAGTACTTC. Residues: CASSLEWGTGAWEQYF.

In its sample, this clone was seen once. The chain has TRBV27 and TRBJ2-2; 8 nucleotides agree with TRBD2. CDR3 size: 15 residues. Germline V gene data show CDR1 as MNHEY and CDR2 as SMNVEV (reference sequence). The trim removed 2 bases at V and 5 bases at J, leaving 4 bases unmatched. DNA of the CDR3: TGTGCCAGCAGTTTAGGGCTAGCGGGTACCGGGGAGCTGTTTTTT. It is translated as CASSLGLAGTGELFF.

V gene TRBV14 combines with J gene TRBJ1-3; D is possibly TRBD1 (5 bases). This CDR3 has 12 amino acids. The germline gives CDR1 SGHDN, CDR2 FVKESK. Trimming took off 4 bases at V and 4 bases at J, with 5 bases between the two ends. In nucleotides, the CDR3 is TGTGCCAGCAGCCCAGGGGGAAACACCATATATTTT. Amino acids: CASSPGGNTIYF.

In its sample, this clone was seen once. This chain connects TRBV29-1 to TRBJ1-1; D gene unclear. This CDR3 has 13 residues. Trimming shortened V by 7 bases and J by 4 bases, and 16 bases separated the two germline ends. The germline CDR1 and CDR2 sequences are SQVTM and ANQGSEA. The CDR3 DNA is TGCAGCGGGTATGGAGGGATCGCCACTGAAGCTTTCTTT. This encodes CSGYGGIATEAFF.

The chain links TRBV25-1 to TRBJ1-1; D is perhaps TRBD1 (5 bases). From germline, CDR1 is MGHDK and CDR2 SYGVNS. The CDR3 is made up of 14 amino acids. V was pared by 5 bases and J by 2 bases, with 12 bases between. CDR3 nucleotides: TGTGCCAGCAGTTCAGGGTGGGAAAACACTGAAGCTTTCTTT. This codes for CASSSGWENTEAFF. The whole variable domain, remainder taken from reference TRBV25-1 and TRBJ1-1, is EADIYQTPRYLVIGTGKKITLECSQTMGHDKMYWYQQDPGMELHLIHYSYGVNSTEKGDLSSESTVSRIRTEHFPLTLESARPSHTSQYLCASSSGWENTEAFFGQGTRLTVV.

This clone was found once. The rearrangement uses TRBV2 and TRBJ2-5, with a tentative D call TRBD2 (7 bases). Trimming shortened V by 3 bases and J by 2 bases, and 10 bases separated the two germline ends. Germline V gene data show CDR1 as SNHLY and CDR2 as FYNNEI. The CDR3 loop spans 14 amino acids. The CDR3 bases are TGTGCCAGCAGTGACAGGGGACTACAAGAGACCCAGTACTTC. This translates into CASSDRGLQETQYF.

This chain links TRBV19 with TRBJ1-5, with TRBD1 matching 8 bases. The junction had 5 bases not matched to a gene; V was cut back by 3 bases and J by 7 bases. Germline CDR1 LNHDA, CDR2 SQIVND (reference sequence). The CDR3 runs 14 residues. CDR3 in amino acids: CASSITGGSQPQHF. The CDR3 DNA reads as TGTGCCAGTAGTATCACAGGGGGGTCGCAGCCCCAGCATTTT.

The rearrangement uses TRBV30 and TRBJ1-1, with a possible D match to TRBD1 (5 bases). The CDR3 runs 13 residues. V gave up 7 bases and J gave up 4 bases, with 16 bases separating them. Germline V CDR1 and CDR2: GTSNPN, SVGIG (reference sequence). The CDR3 DNA is TGTGCCTTAACAGGTGAGAGGAGCACTGAAGCTTTCTTT. Its translation: CALTGERSTEAFF.

The chain is built from TRBV11-2 and TRBJ2-7, with a tentative D call TRBD1 (6 bases). V shed 1 base and J shed 1 base, with 14 bases lying between them. CDR1 and CDR2 from the germline V gene are SGHAT and FQNNGV. CDR3 length equals 16 residues. The CDR3 region is CASSLARGLNSYEQYF. The CDR3 region has the DNA TGTGCCAGCAGCTTAGCCAGGGGCCTCAATTCCTACGAGCAGTACTTC.

The sample holds a few counts of this clone. The chain has TRBV2 and TRBJ2-7, with 8 bases lining up with TRBD2. The CDR3 runs to 14 residues. V dropped 2 bases and J dropped 4; count of bases not matched to a gene: 4. Looked up from germline, CDR1 is SNHLY and CDR2 is FYNNEI. The CDR3 DNA follows: TGTGCCAGCAGTGAAACGGCGGGAGGTTACGAGCAGTACTTC. As protein: CASSETAGGYEQYF. The full variable domain, in which reference TRBV2 and TRBJ2-7 provide the parts outside the CDR3, is EPEVTQTPSHQVTQMGQEVILRCVPISNHLYFYWYRQILGQKVEFLVSFYNNEISEKSEIFDDQFSVERPDGSNFTLKIRSTKLEDSAMYFCASSETAGGYEQYFGPGTRLTVT.

The chain has TRBV2 and TRBJ1-5, with 7 bases fitting TRBD1. CDR3 length: 15 amino acids. V lost 7 bases, J lost 2 bases, and 8 bases stayed unmatched. Germline-derived CDR1 and CDR2 are SNHLY and FYNNEI. For the CDR3, the DNA is TGTGCCAGCACCGTGGACAGGACAGGCAATCAGCCCCAGCATTTT. The encoded protein is CASTVDRTGNQPQHF.

V gene TRBV7-2 combines with J gene TRBJ1-6; D might be TRBD1 (5 bases). CDR3 size: 14 residues. Trimming left V 8 bases short and J 8 bases short, with 16 bases between. Germline V lookup: CDR1 SGHTA, CDR2 FQGNSA. The CDR3 here is CASSYRGEHSPLHF. The CDR3 DNA reads as TGTGCCAGCTCCTACCGGGGGGAGCATTCACCCCTCCACTTT.

The chain joins TRBV5-6 to TRBJ2-3; 8 nucleotides match TRBD1. V dropped 1 base and J dropped 1; count of bases not matched to a gene: 2. The CDR3 has 15 residues. The germline V gene encodes CDR1 SGHDT and CDR2 YYEEEE. The CDR3 loop is CASSLTGGGTDTQYF. CDR3 in DNA: TGTGCCAGCAGCTTGACAGGGGGAGGCACAGATACGCAGTATTTT.

V and J are TRBV12-5 and TRBJ2-1; the D is unclear. Trimming took 0 bases from V and 5 from J, leaving 32 bases between them. The CDR3 has 22 amino acids. Germline lookup yields CDR1 LGHNT and CDR2 FRNRAP. This chain's CDR3 is CASGLVPADLFAFPLRHNEQFF. The CDR3, as DNA: TGTGCTAGTGGTTTGGTACCGGCTGACTTGTTTGCCTTCCCCCTACGACACAATGAGCAGTTCTTC.